This is a list of T cell receptor beta chains from one sample in a study of identical twins. A single record per CDR3 protein comes from TCRdb applying MiXCR to the 5' RACE reads. The sample has about 690,000 distinct CDR3 sequences, around 5.7% seen once. What was sequenced was naive T cells sorted from blood. Receptors originate from a man aged 18 to 30 in good health. Both conserved end residues are trimmed from each CDR3. The order of the fields is J gene, CDR3 length, V gene, CDR3 protein.

J: TRBJ2-2
length: 12
V: TRBV18
CDR3: ASSARGDTGELF

J: TRBJ2-2
length: 11
V: TRBV9
CDR3: ASSVRPTKELF

J: TRBJ2-6
length: 13
V: TRBV5-1
CDR3: ASSLFAPGANVLT

J: TRBJ2-1
length: 14
V: TRBV9
CDR3: ASSDPAGLTYNEQF

J: TRBJ1-1
length: 12
V: TRBV6-5
CDR3: ASSYLSGGTEAF

J: TRBJ2-1
length: 12
V: TRBV27
CDR3: ASSLSELSNEQF

J: TRBJ2-7
length: 13
V: TRBV20-1
CDR3: SARGLAGSPYEQY

J: TRBJ2-5
length: 12
V: TRBV18
CDR3: ASSLTSGSQTQY

J: TRBJ2-1
length: 13
V: TRBV6-1
CDR3: ASSDRLAGEVEQF

J: TRBJ1-1
length: 14
V: TRBV7-9
CDR3: ASSYPTGRVNTEAF

J: TRBJ2-3
length: 14
V: TRBV7-3
CDR3: ASSLLAGGPLDTQY

J: TRBJ2-1
length: 13
V: TRBV27
CDR3: ASSMGLARVNEQF

J: TRBJ2-1
length: 12
V: TRBV30
CDR3: AWSEGSGNNEQF

J: TRBJ2-2
length: 17
V: TRBV15
CDR3: ATSRDWGRVGKDTGELF

J: TRBJ1-2
length: 13
V: TRBV29-1
CDR3: SVGTWRGSNYGYT